These 8 T cell receptor beta chains were sequenced from one sample in a study of technical replicates of blood from several donors. TCRdb keeps only in-frame clones here, not all; method: immunoSEQ multiplex PCR. The sample records 45,000 to 60,000 clones, 90% to 95% being singletons. The specimen sequenced was PBMCs. The source of these receptors is a human donor in good health. Some clones in this sample may be carry-over from other donors' samples.

The J gene is TRBJ2-7, the V gene TRBV7-6, with D possibly being TRBD1 (5 bases). Germline V gene sequence: CDR1 SGHVS, CDR2 FNYEAQ. CDR3 length: 14 amino acids. V was cut by 3 bases and J by 3 bases, with 12 bases left in between. This CDR3 reads CASSLGQGGYEQYF. DNA for the CDR3: TGTGCCAGCAGCTTGGGGCAGGGTGGCTACGAGCAGTACTTC.

The chain couples TRBV7-9 to TRBJ2-4; 7 bases match TRBD2. Germline assignment: CDR1 SEHNR and CDR2 FQNEAQ (reference sequence). The CDR3 covers 14 residues. V dropped 3 bases and J dropped 11; count of bases not matched to a gene: 10. The CDR3 DNA reads TGTGCCAGCAGCTTTGGCCGGGGAGGGAATTTTCAGTACTTC. The encoded protein is CASSFGRGGNFQYF.

The chain links TRBV12-5 to TRBJ2-3; D gene ambiguous. Trimming removed 7 bases from V and 3 bases from J, with 8 bases in between. The CDR3 covers 12 residues. In germline, CDR1 is LGHNT, CDR2 FRNRAP. This CDR3 reads CASALRTDTQYF. In DNA, the CDR3 is TGTGCTAGTGCCCTAAGAACAGATACGCAGTATTTT. The complete variable domain, with remaining parts taken from reference TRBV12-5 and TRBJ2-3, reads DARVTQTPRHKVTEMGQEVTMRCQPILGHNTVFWYRQTMMQGLELLAYFRNRAPLDDSGMPKDRFSAEMPDATLATLKIQPSEPRDSAVYFCASALRTDTQYFGPGTRLTVL.

This rearrangement joins TRBV10-3 to TRBJ2-2, with D tentatively TRBD2 (6 bases). Between the trimmed V and J ends, which lost 6 bases and 6 bases, there was a span of 20 bases. The CDR3 contains 16 residues. CDR1 and CDR2 (germline): ENHRY, SYGVKD. The DNA of the CDR3 is TGTGCCATCAGCCAGCTGACTAGTAAAAGTCCCGGGGAGCTGTTTTTT. Translated, it gives CAISQLTSKSPGELFF.

This chain connects TRBV6-6 to TRBJ2-2, with 7 bases aligning to TRBD2. Per germline, CDR1 MNHNY and CDR2 SVGAGI (reference sequence). The CDR3 has 16 amino acids. V shed 5 bases, J shed 0 bases, and the junction held 6 bases outside the gene matches. The chain's CDR3 is CASSISGGTNTGELFF. The CDR3 nucleotides read TGTGCCAGCAGTATCTCCGGGGGGACGAACACCGGGGAGCTGTTTTTT.

The chain combines TRBV19 with TRBJ1-1; 7 bases match TRBD1. The CDR3 contains 14 residues. Germline loops: CDR1 LNHDA, CDR2 SQIVND (reference sequence). Trimming removed 3 bases from V and 2 bases from J; junction bases left unmatched: 3. CDR3 nucleotides: TGTGCCAGTAGTATCCAGGGGGGTAACACTGAAGCTTTCTTT. Its translation is CASSIQGGNTEAFF.

The J gene is TRBJ1-1, the V gene TRBV29-1; 8 nucleotides agree with TRBD1. The CDR3 runs to 12 residues. CDR1 is SQVTM and CDR2 is ANQGSEA in the germline V gene. After removal of 2 bases from V and 4 bases from J, the junction contained 0 bases not matched to a gene. The CDR3 region is CSVETGGTEAFF. The CDR3, as DNA: TGCAGCGTTGAAACAGGGGGCACTGAAGCTTTCTTT.

This chain links TRBV7-8 with TRBJ1-6; no clear D. Germline V gene data show CDR1 as SGHVS and CDR2 as FQNEAQ. CDR3 size: 18 residues. Trimming stripped 0 bases from V and 0 bases from J, with 12 bases between. The chain's CDR3 is CASSLAIISHSYNSPLHF. CDR3 sequence (DNA): TGTGCCAGCAGCTTAGCGATTATTTCACACTCCTATAATTCACCCCTCCACTTT. Based on the CDR3 plus reference TRBV7-8 and TRBJ1-6, the full variable domain is GAGVSQSPRYKVAKRGQDVALRCDPISGHVSLFWYQQALGQGPEFLTYFQNEAQLDKSGLPSDRFFAERPEGSVSTLKIQRTQQEDSAVYLCASSLAIISHSYNSPLHFGNGTRLTVT.